This paragraph reports one TCR beta chain. Its antigen is undetermined. The record originates from a study of cytomegalovirus exposure and HLA in healthy donors. Study-wide findings and caveats: A later analysis reportedly identified an Asian-associated ancestry cluster as carrying fewer N-insertions than the 666-donor mean. Most TCR sequences were rare, but some public TCRs occurred in many donors.

This CDR3 has 16 amino acids. V gave up 4 bases and J gave up 0 bases, with 13 bases separating them. CDR1 is SGHDT and CDR2 is YYEEEE in the germline V gene. Amplification used 60 Vbeta primers and 13 Jbeta primers. TCRdb keeps only in-frame clones here, not all; method: immunoSEQ multiplex PCR. Of approximately 150,000 clones listed, 80% to 90% are singletons. This receptor was taken from a woman in her twenties or thirties in good health and CMV-seropositive. The sequenced material came from PBMCs. The V and J genes are TRBV5-6 and TRBJ2-2, with D possibly matching TRBD2 (6 bases). The CDR3 sequence is CASSGGGFTNTGELFF. In DNA, the CDR3 is TGTGCCAGCAGCGGCGGAGGGTTCACGAACACCGGGGAGCTGTTTTTT. The whole variable domain, remainder taken from reference TRBV5-6 and TRBJ2-2, is DAGVTQSPTHLIKTRGQQVTLRCSPKSGHDTVSWYQQALGQGPQFIFQYYEEEERQRGNFPDRFSGHQFPNYSSELNVNALLLGDSALYLCASSGGGFTNTGELFFGEGSRLTVL.